The source of this T cell receptor beta chain is a study of patients and donors after allogeneic stem cell transplantation. TCRdb reanalysed the RT-PCR reads using MiXCR and keeps one entry per CDR3 protein. The table lists about a million distinct CDR3 sequences, roughly 18% of them singletons. Trimming pared 7 bases from V and 2 bases from J, leaving 13 bases between. The CDR3 is 14 amino acids. CDR1 is WSHSY, CDR2 SAAADI, per germline. This clonotype has more than one count but fewer than ten. The source material was blood, either unsorted or a sorted T cell fraction (not recorded which). This clonotype was obtained from a human donor who was either an allogeneic HSCT recipient or a stem cell or donor lymphocyte infusion donor (not recorded which). It is not recorded whose cells these are; they may come from a transplant donor. The V and J genes are TRBV10-2 and TRBJ2-3; D is uncertain. The CDR3 spells CASIGGGYTDTQYF. For the CDR3, the DNA is TGCGCCAGCATAGGTGGCGGCTACACAGATACGCAGTATTTT.